By proportion, the clone carrying this TCR beta chain is medium-sized. Its antigen is undetermined. This specimen belongs to a study of OX40 agonist ivuxolimab in advanced cancers. Study-level background: The patients received ivuxolimab by intravenous route every 2 weeks at 0.01 to 10 mg/kg.

The CDR3 has 14 residues. The ends were cut back, 3 bases at V and 2 bases at J, with 11 bases in the middle. The germline V gene encodes CDR1 SGDLS and CDR2 YYNGEE. General study results and limits: CD8+ T cells averaged more expanded clones than CD4+. Expansion of clones was among the lowest in partial responders at 0.1-3.0 mg/kg. Circulating CD4+ and CD8+ T cells showed clonal expansion by week 6 at 0.1 to 3.0 mg/kg.

The assay was immunoSEQ multiplex PCR, and TCRdb's table has in-frame clones only and misses some. The sample contains about 58,000 clones, roughly 77% of which appear only once. The sequences come from CD4+ or CD8+ T cells sorted from blood, collected in a trial of the OX40 agonist ivuxolimab. The rearrangement uses TRBV9 and TRBJ1-1, with a weak D call TRBD1 (6 bases). The sequence was collected from an adult with an advanced solid tumor such as melanoma, head and neck, liver or kidney cancer. CDR3 sequence: CASSAQQGNTEAFF. DNA for the CDR3: TGTGCCAGCAGCGCACAACAGGGTAACACTGAAGCTTTCTTT.